Shown below are 21 T cell receptor beta chains from a single sample sequenced in a study of identical twins. TCRdb fed the 5' RACE reads into MiXCR, producing one record per CDR3 protein. The sample has 450,000 or so distinct CDR3 sequences, around an eighth seen once; the top ten hold 0.95% to 1%. The same sample was also used in a study of yellow fever vaccine responses in identical twins.

The sample was CD4+ T cells sorted from blood. The receptors were sampled from a young woman in good health.

A few counts support this clonotype. This chain joins TRBV20-1 and TRBJ2-7; D perhaps matches TRBD1 (6 bases). This CDR3 comprises 16 residues. Trimming pared 1 base from V and 4 bases from J, leaving 20 bases between. Germline CDR1 reads DFQATT; CDR2 reads SNEGSKA (reference sequence). The CDR3 loop reads CSARGIGMQGNYEQYF. In nucleotides, the CDR3 is TGCAGTGCTAGAGGCATAGGCATGCAGGGGAATTACGAGCAGTACTTC.

This CDR3 is CASNLQGSNEQYF. Here the CDR3 DNA reads TGTGCCAGCAATCTACAGGGTTCCAACGAGCAGTACTTC. The chain employs TRBV2 and TRBJ2-7, with TRBD1 as a possible D gene (6 bases). Germline lookup yields CDR1 SNHLY and CDR2 FYNNEI. The V end was cut by 7 bases, the J end by 5 bases, with 15 bases between. The length of the CDR3 is 13 residues.

This clonotype was counted between two and nine times. The J gene is TRBJ1-2, the V gene TRBV6-5; unclear D gene. The CDR3 loop spans 12 amino acids. The germline CDR1 and CDR2 sequences are MNHEY and SVGAGI. Trimming took 5 bases from V and 6 from J, leaving 10 bases between them. The CDR3 loop is CASSRRTDGYTF. DNA for the CDR3: TGTGCCAGCAGTCGTCGGACGGATGGCTACACCTTC.

This clonotype was seen a few times. The genes are TRBV5-1 and TRBJ2-7; 9 positions agree with TRBD1. The CDR3 totals 15 residues. CDR1 and CDR2 (germline): SGHRS, YFSETQ. The ends lost 0 bases at V and 6 bases at J; junction bases unmatched: 7. DNA of the CDR3: TGCGCCAGCAGCTTGGAGTGGACAGGGGATGGCGAGCAGTACTTC. Its protein is CASSLEWTGDGEQYF. The complete variable domain, with remaining parts taken from reference TRBV5-1 and TRBJ2-7, reads KAGVTQTPRYLIKTRGQQVTLSCSPISGHRSVSWYQQTPGQGLQFLFEYFSETQRNKGNFPGRFSGRQFSNSRSEMNVSTLELGDSALYLCASSLEWTGDGEQYFGPGTRLTVT.

CDR3 in DNA: TGCGCCAGCAGTCATAGGTCTCTGCAAGAGACCCAGTACTTC. Its protein product is CASSHRSLQETQYF. The genes are TRBV23-1 and TRBJ2-5, with D unclear. TRBV23-1 is an open reading frame, and its role is uncertain. This CDR3 is built from 14 residues. Trimming left V 3 bases short and J 2 bases short, with 10 bases between.

The rearrangement joins TRBV28 to TRBJ1-2; D is uncertain. CDR3 length equals 14 residues. V lost 2 bases and J lost 2, with 9 bases in between. CDR1 and CDR2 (germline): MDHEN, SYDVKM. CDR3 DNA: TGTGCCAGCAGTTTAAAATTACAAAACTATGGCTACACCTTC. This gives the protein CASSLKLQNYGYTF.

A note on this clonotype: Its ends do not fully match the called genes, so a read error is possible. This chain joins TRBV7-9 and TRBJ2-1; TRBD1 is a possible D gene (6 bases). The CDR3 contains 14 residues. Looked up from germline, CDR1 is SEHNR and CDR2 is FQNEAQ (reference sequence). The CDR3 coding sequence is TGTGCCAGCAGCTTGGGCTACAGGGACAAAGAGCAGTTCTTC. Translating it yields CASSLGYRDKEQFF.

This clonotype occurred a few times. V is TRBV24-1 and J is TRBJ2-1, with 9 bases fitting TRBD1. Germline-derived CDR1 and CDR2 are KGHDR and SFDVKD. This CDR3 has 15 amino acids. Trimming cost V 2 bases and J 5 bases; bases outside gene matches: 3. CDR3 region: CATSDSGTGNNEQFF. The DNA of the CDR3 is TGTGCCACCAGTGATTCCGGGACAGGGAACAATGAGCAGTTCTTC.

This clonotype came up a few times. The chain recombines TRBV7-8 with TRBJ1-2; D uncertain. CDR1 is SGHVS and CDR2 is FQNEAQ in the germline V gene. Trimming removed 5 bases from V and 8 bases from J, with 15 bases in between. This CDR3 region has 13 residues. The CDR3 DNA sequence: TGTGCCAGCAGCGCCGGGAACGAGGAAGGCTACACCTTC. It specifies CASSAGNEEGYTF. Full variable domain (outside the CDR3, taken from reference TRBV7-8 and TRBJ1-2): GAGVSQSPRYKVAKRGQDVALRCDPISGHVSLFWYQQALGQGPEFLTYFQNEAQLDKSGLPSDRFFAERPEGSVSTLKIQRTQQEDSAVYLCASSAGNEEGYTFGSGTRLTVV.

This clonotype was picked up a small number of times. The J gene is TRBJ2-7, the V gene TRBV20-1, with D perhaps matching TRBD1 (6 bases). The CDR3 spans 13 residues. Germline V gives CDR1 DFQATT, CDR2 SNEGSKA (reference sequence). V lost 3 bases to trimming and J lost 7 bases, with 16 bases between them. The CDR3 region is CSASFGLQGEQYF. CDR3 sequence (DNA): TGCAGTGCTAGTTTCGGACTCCAGGGGGAGCAGTACTTC.

This clonotype turned up a few times. V and J are TRBV6-1 and TRBJ2-7; 9 bases are shared with TRBD1. Looked up from germline, CDR1 is MNHNS and CDR2 is SASEGT. V shed 6 bases and J 2 bases; nucleotides not matched to a gene: 5. This CDR3 has 14 amino acids. The CDR3 DNA is TGTGCCAGCAGACCGGGACAGGGCCCCTACGAGCAGTACTTC. It specifies CASRPGQGPYEQYF.

The CDR3 protein is CASSLVGTSGETQYF. The DNA of the CDR3 is TGCGCCAGCAGCTTGGTTGGGACTAGTGGGGAGACCCAGTACTTC. This sequence joins TRBV5-1 and TRBJ2-5, with 8 bases lining up with TRBD2. The V segment lost 0 bases and the J segment 5 bases; nucleotides outside the gene matches: 6. CDR3 length: 15 amino acids. CDR1 SGHRS and CDR2 YFSETQ come from the germline V gene.

This clonotype was observed at least ten times. The CDR3 nucleotides are TGTGCCACCAGTGATTTGGGGCAGGGTGGTACTGAAGCTTTCTTT. It yields the protein CATSDLGQGGTEAFF. The rearrangement uses TRBV24-1 and TRBJ1-1; D is possibly TRBD1 (5 bases). This CDR3 has 15 residues. The V end lost 0 bases, the J end lost 5 bases, and 12 bases lay between the germline ends. The germline CDR1 and CDR2 sequences are KGHDR and SFDVKD.

The V gene is TRBV2, the J gene TRBJ1-6; TRBD1 agrees at 11 bases. The CDR3 spans 15 residues. The germline gives CDR1 SNHLY, CDR2 FYNNEI. J lost 13 bases, V lost 6 bases, and 11 bases had no gene match. The CDR3 bases are TGTGCCAGCAGCGGAGGACAGGGGGCCTTACAGCCCCTCCACTTT. Translation: CASSGGQGALQPLHF. The whole variable domain, remainder taken from reference TRBV2 and TRBJ1-6, is EPEVTQTPSHQVTQMGQEVILRCVPISNHLYFYWYRQILGQKVEFLVSFYNNEISEKSEIFDDQFSVERPDGSNFTLKIRSTKLEDSAMYFCASSGGQGALQPLHFGNGTRLTVT.

This clonotype was counted at least ten times. J is TRBJ2-1 and V is TRBV29-1, with 12 bases that match TRBD2. J lost 4 bases, V lost 5 bases, and 6 bases had no gene match. CDR1 SQVTM and CDR2 ANQGSEA come from the germline V gene. This CDR3 has 15 residues. The CDR3 sequence: CSVSLAGGPYNEQFF. In nucleotides, the CDR3 is TGCAGCGTTTCCCTAGCGGGAGGGCCTTACAATGAGCAGTTCTTC.

The gene calls are TRBV5-1 and TRBJ2-3, with no clear D. There are 14 residues in the CDR3. Per the germline V gene, CDR1 is SGHRS and CDR2 is YFSETQ. Trimming removed 1 base from V and 2 bases from J, with 8 bases in between. This CDR3 is CASSLSEITDTQYF. The DNA for the CDR3 is TGCGCCAGCAGCTTGAGCGAGATCACAGATACGCAGTATTTT.

V gene TRBV5-5 combines with J gene TRBJ2-2; 7 bases align to TRBD2. Germline lookup yields CDR1 SGHKS and CDR2 YYEKEE (reference sequence). V gave up 3 bases and J gave up 4 bases; unmatched junction bases: 9. This CDR3 spans 16 amino acids. For the CDR3, the DNA is TGTGCCAGCAGCTCCCCGGGGGGTAGTGTCACCGGGGAGCTGTTTTTT. Translating gives CASSSPGGSVTGELFF.

This clonotype was seen more than once but under ten times. The CDR3 DNA follows: TGTGCCAGCAGTGTCACAACCGGACTAGCGGAATACAATGAGCAGTTCTTC. Its protein is CASSVTTGLAEYNEQFF. This sequence joins TRBV28 and TRBJ2-1, with 10 bases lining up with TRBD2. J gave up 4 bases and V 5 bases, and 11 bases lay outside the gene matches. Germline V gene sequence: CDR1 MDHEN, CDR2 SYDVKM. The CDR3 loop spans 17 amino acids.

This clonotype was recorded a few times. The chain joins TRBV30 to TRBJ2-7; TRBD1 is a possible D gene (6 bases). The CDR3 has 13 residues. Trimming took off 3 bases at V and 3 bases at J, with 12 bases between the two ends. The germline CDR1 and CDR2 sequences are GTSNPN and SVGIG (reference sequence). The CDR3 sequence: CAWRRTASYEQYF. The CDR3 nucleotides are TGTGCCTGGAGGCGGACAGCAAGCTACGAGCAGTACTTC.

This clonotype was seen at least ten times. The CDR3 protein is CSVDAGTGFGEQYF. DNA for the CDR3: TGCAGCGTCGATGCCGGGACAGGGTTCGGCGAGCAGTACTTC. The chain carries TRBV29-1 and TRBJ2-7, with 9 bases identical to TRBD1. Per germline, CDR1 SQVTM and CDR2 ANQGSEA. J lost 6 bases, V lost 6 bases, and 12 bases had no gene match. The length of the CDR3 is 14 residues.

In its sample, this clonotype was seen a few times. This rearrangement joins TRBV27 to TRBJ2-5; tentatively, D is TRBD2 (6 bases). The ends were cut back, 5 bases at V and 7 bases at J, with 11 bases in the middle. CDR3 length: 12 amino acids. Germline CDR1 and CDR2: MNHEY and SMNVEV (reference sequence). The CDR3 DNA is TGTGCCAGCAGTGCTGGTAGCGGGACCCAGTACTTC. As protein: CASSAGSGTQYF.